This entry lists 5 T cell receptor beta chains sequenced from one sample in a study of blood T cell repertoires in COVID-19. Sequencing used immunoSEQ multiplex PCR; TCRdb keeps in-frame clones, though not all of them. In the table there are approximately 74,000 clones, roughly 80% of which are singletons. The sequencing input was peripheral blood. The receptors shown here come from a woman aged 80 or over with active or convalescent COVID-19.

The chain is built from TRBV4-3 and TRBJ1-4; TRBD1 matches at 7 bases. With 3 bases clipped from V and 7 bases from J, the junction kept 8 bases outside the gene matches. Germline V gene sequence: CDR1 LGHNA, CDR2 YSLEER. This CDR3 is built from 15 residues. CDR3 nucleotide sequence: TGCGCCAGCAGCCAGCTACAGGGGTACGGTGAAAAACTGTTTTTT. This gives the protein CASSQLQGYGEKLFF.

This sequence joins TRBV4-3 and TRBJ1-4, with 8 bases matching TRBD1. V was clipped by 0 bases and J by 7 bases; unmatched bases: 10. This CDR3 spans 17 amino acids. In germline, CDR1 is LGHNA, CDR2 YSLEER. This chain's CDR3 is CASSQDPPWGQAEKLFF. CDR3 coding DNA: TGCGCCAGCAGCCAAGATCCGCCATGGGGACAGGCTGAAAAACTGTTTTTT.

The chain has TRBV24-1 and TRBJ1-2; D may be TRBD1 (6 bases). CDR3 length: 14 residues. Germline CDR1 KGHDR, CDR2 SFDVKD. The germline V and J ends were trimmed by 6 bases and 5 bases, with 15 bases remaining between them. CDR3 nucleotides: TGTGCCACCAGTCCCCCGACAGGAATTTATGGCTACACCTTC. As protein: CATSPPTGIYGYTF.

This clone has more than one count but fewer than ten. The chain combines TRBV4-1 with TRBJ1-1, with unresolved D. This CDR3 has 15 residues. V lost 1 base and J lost 4, with 13 bases in between. The germline V gene encodes CDR1 MGHRA and CDR2 YSYEKL. CDR3 bases: TGCGCCAGCAGCCAAGCCCAGCGGGATCCCACTGAAGCTTTCTTT. Translation gives CASSQAQRDPTEAFF.

V gene TRBV19 combines with J gene TRBJ2-1; 9 nucleotides agree with TRBD2. CDR1 is LNHDA, CDR2 SQIVND, per germline (reference sequence). V was clipped by 3 bases and J by 3 bases; unmatched bases: 6. This CDR3 spans 16 amino acids. This chain's CDR3 is CASSIRRTSDYNEQFF. The CDR3 nucleotides are TGTGCCAGTAGTATTCGGAGGACTAGCGACTACAATGAGCAGTTCTTC.